The clone carrying this TCR beta chain was seen a single time. This sample stems from a study of cytomegalovirus exposure and HLA in healthy donors. PCR amplification relied on 60 Vbeta primers (plus 13 Jbeta primers). Sequencing was performed with immunoSEQ multiplex PCR; in TCRdb, only in-frame clones are kept and a portion is missing. The sample has approximately 200,000 clones, around three quarters seen once. Trimming removed 4 bases from V and 3 bases from J; junction bases left unmatched: 4. CDR1 and CDR2 (germline): SGDLS, YYNGEE. The CDR3 runs 14 residues. The material sequenced was PBMCs. This sequence was found in a man aged 40-49 years in good health and CMV-seronegative. V is TRBV9 and J is TRBJ2-7; 10 bases are shared with TRBD1. As DNA, the CDR3 is TGTGCCAGCAGCATCGGGACAGGGGACTACGAGCAGTACTTC. Protein sequence: CASSIGTGDYEQYF.